The 16 T cell receptor beta chains reported below all come from one sample, sequenced in a study of cytomegalovirus exposure and HLA in healthy donors. PCR primers comprised 60 Vbeta and 13 Jbeta primers. Assay used: immunoSEQ multiplex PCR; TCRdb lists only in-frame clones, some missing. The sample has fewer than 100,000 clones, roughly three quarters seen once. Sequencing was carried out using PBMCs. The receptors derive from a female donor in good health and CMV-seronegative.

The rearrangement links TRBV30 to TRBJ2-4; 8 nucleotides agree with TRBD2. Trimming removed 5 bases from V and 3 bases from J; junction bases left unmatched: 12. This CDR3 comprises 16 residues. Germline lookup yields CDR1 GTSNPN and CDR2 SVGIG (reference sequence). For the CDR3, the DNA is TGTGCCTGGGCCGCGGGGAGAAGCGGGAGCAAAAACATTCAGTACTTC. Translated, it gives CAWAAGRSGSKNIQYF.

This clone was detected once. This chain links TRBV19 with TRBJ1-4; 7 positions agree with TRBD1. The CDR3 has 13 residues. The germline gives CDR1 LNHDA, CDR2 SQIVND (reference sequence). Trimming cost V 10 bases and J 8 bases; bases outside gene matches: 10. This chain's CDR3 is CAIQAQGNEKLFF. The DNA of the CDR3 is TGTGCCATCCAAGCACAGGGGAACGAAAAACTGTTTTTT.

The chain is built from TRBV4-1 and TRBJ1-2; D gene uncertain. Trimming removed 1 base at V and 8 bases at J, with 14 bases between. Germline V CDR1 and CDR2: MGHRA, YSYEKL. This CDR3 is 14 amino acids long. The CDR3 region is CASSQVQAYYGYTF. The CDR3 DNA reads TGCGCCAGCAGCCAAGTCCAGGCGTATTACGGCTACACCTTC.

The chain has TRBV6-5 and TRBJ1-2; 8 bases line up with TRBD1. Germline trimming cut 5 bases from V and 8 bases from J; bases unmatched to any gene: 10. CDR3 length: 14 amino acids. From germline, CDR1 is MNHEY and CDR2 SVGAGI. The CDR3 nucleotides are TGTGCCAGCAGTGCACTCCGGACAGGGAAAGGCTACACCTTC. It encodes CASSALRTGKGYTF.

The rearrangement links TRBV4-2 to TRBJ2-3, with 8 bases identical to TRBD2. This CDR3 comprises 17 residues. Germline lookup yields CDR1 LGHNA and CDR2 YNFKEQ. Germline trimming cut 0 bases from V and 2 bases from J; bases unmatched to any gene: 7. The CDR3 protein is CASSQDRAGGTTDTQYF. For the CDR3, the DNA is TGTGCCAGCAGCCAAGATAGGGCGGGGGGAACCACAGATACGCAGTATTTT.

V is TRBV4-1 and J is TRBJ1-4, with a possible D match to TRBD1 (5 bases). V was trimmed by 4 bases and J by 3 bases, leaving 18 bases between them. The CDR3 is 17 amino acids. CDR1 MGHRA and CDR2 YSYEKL come from the germline V gene. The CDR3 bases are TGCGCCAGCAGCCTTGGGGGGGGTAGGAGGCCTAATGAAAAACTGTTTTTT. Amino acids: CASSLGGGRRPNEKLFF.

The chain uses TRBV19 and TRBJ1-6; D might be TRBD1 (6 bases). V was pared by 6 bases and J by 3 bases, with 12 bases between. The germline gives CDR1 LNHDA, CDR2 SQIVND (reference sequence). The CDR3 runs 15 residues. The CDR3 protein is CASRSGRGYNSPLHF. In nucleotides, the CDR3 is TGTGCCAGTAGGTCCGGCAGGGGCTATAATTCACCCCTCCACTTT.

There are a few counts of this clone. The chain couples TRBV2 to TRBJ2-1; 9 nucleotides agree with TRBD2. The CDR3 loop spans 15 amino acids. V shed 5 bases, J shed 9 bases, and the junction held 11 bases outside the gene matches. The V gene's germline CDR1 is SNHLY and CDR2 FYNNEI. The CDR3 sequence is CASSLEREVRGEQFF. The CDR3 bases are TGTGCCAGCAGTCTGGAGCGGGAGGTTAGGGGTGAGCAGTTCTTC.

This clone came up a few times. V is TRBV6-1 and J is TRBJ1-1, with D possibly being TRBD1 (6 bases). CDR3 length: 14 residues. Per germline, CDR1 MNHNS and CDR2 SASEGT. V lost 5 bases to trimming and J lost 1 base, with 11 bases between them. This CDR3 is CASSSLQGNTEAFF. CDR3 sequence (DNA): TGTGCCAGCAGTTCTTTACAGGGGAACACTGAAGCTTTCTTT.

V and J are TRBV19 and TRBJ2-6; TRBD1 matches 7 bases. There are 18 residues in the CDR3. V was pared by 0 bases and J by 2 bases, with 7 bases of the junction left unmatched. Germline CDR1 reads LNHDA; CDR2 reads SQIVND (reference sequence). The chain's CDR3 is CASSIDRPGGTGANVLTF. The CDR3 coding sequence is TGTGCCAGTAGTATAGATCGGCCAGGGGGAACTGGGGCCAACGTCCTGACTTTC.

The rearrangement joins TRBV4-1 to TRBJ1-1, with D possibly matching TRBD1 (5 bases). The CDR3 contains 14 residues. From germline, CDR1 is MGHRA and CDR2 YSYEKL. V dropped 1 base and J dropped 13 bases, with 19 bases sitting between them. In DNA form, the CDR3 reads TGCGCCAGCAGCCAAGGGGGAGGTGGGGGAATTAGTTTCTTT. Encoded protein: CASSQGGGGGISFF.

V usage is TRBV11-2 and J usage is TRBJ1-6; 7 positions agree with TRBD1. Germline CDR1 and CDR2: SGHAT and FQNNGV. V gave up 1 base and J gave up 4 bases; unmatched junction bases: 1. The length of the CDR3 is 15 residues. This CDR3 reads CASSLGDRYNSPLHF. The CDR3 bases are TGTGCCAGCAGCTTAGGGGACAGATATAATTCACCCCTCCACTTT.

The chain combines TRBV15 with TRBJ2-3; no clear D gene. Trimming took 0 bases from V and 8 from J, leaving 9 bases between them. The CDR3 runs 13 residues. Per germline, CDR1 LNHNV and CDR2 YYDKDF (reference sequence). The CDR3 protein is CATSRELRGTQYF. CDR3 DNA sequence: TGTGCCACCAGCAGAGAATTACGAGGTACGCAGTATTTT. The complete variable domain, with remaining parts taken from reference TRBV15 and TRBJ2-3, reads DAMVIQNPRYQVTQFGKPVTLSCSQTLNHNVMYWYQQKSSQAPKLLFHYYDKDFNNEADTPDNFQSRRPNTSFCFLDIRSPGLGDTAMYLCATSRELRGTQYFGPGTRLTVL.

The V call is TRBV11-1, the J call TRBJ1-4; 7 bases are shared with TRBD1. There are 15 residues in the CDR3. Trimming removed 1 base from V and 3 bases from J; junction bases left unmatched: 2. Per germline, CDR1 SGHAT and CDR2 FQDESV (reference sequence). The CDR3 sequence: CASSLEGAANEKLFF. The CDR3 region has the DNA TGTGCCAGCAGCTTAGAGGGGGCTGCTAATGAAAAACTGTTTTTT.

This chain connects TRBV7-9 to TRBJ1-1; D might be TRBD1 (6 bases). This CDR3 has 16 amino acids. Per germline, CDR1 SEHNR and CDR2 FQNEAQ (reference sequence). Trimming removed 1 base at V and 4 bases at J, with 16 bases between. This CDR3 is CASSLGPLTGGTEAFF. The CDR3 DNA reads as TGTGCCAGCAGCTTAGGTCCCCTGACAGGCGGCACTGAAGCTTTCTTT.

J is TRBJ2-3 and V is TRBV18; 7 bases align to TRBD2. CDR1 and CDR2 (germline): KGHSH, LQKENI. The CDR3 spans 14 residues. Germline trimming cut 3 bases from V and 2 bases from J; bases unmatched to any gene: 2. The chain's CDR3 is CASSPGGTTDTQYF. CDR3 nucleotide sequence: TGTGCCAGCTCACCCGGGGGGACCACAGATACGCAGTATTTT.